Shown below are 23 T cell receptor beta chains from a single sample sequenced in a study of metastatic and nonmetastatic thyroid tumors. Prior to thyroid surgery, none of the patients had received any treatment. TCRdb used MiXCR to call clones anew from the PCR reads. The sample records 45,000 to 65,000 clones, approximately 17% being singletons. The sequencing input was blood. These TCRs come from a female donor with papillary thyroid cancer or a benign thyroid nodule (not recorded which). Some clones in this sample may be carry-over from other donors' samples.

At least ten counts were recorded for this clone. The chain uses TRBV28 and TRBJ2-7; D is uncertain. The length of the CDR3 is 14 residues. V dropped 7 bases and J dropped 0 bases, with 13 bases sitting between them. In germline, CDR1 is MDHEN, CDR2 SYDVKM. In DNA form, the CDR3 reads TGTGCCAGCACCTTGGGGTTGGGCTCCTACGAGCAGTACTTC. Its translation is CASTLGLGSYEQYF.

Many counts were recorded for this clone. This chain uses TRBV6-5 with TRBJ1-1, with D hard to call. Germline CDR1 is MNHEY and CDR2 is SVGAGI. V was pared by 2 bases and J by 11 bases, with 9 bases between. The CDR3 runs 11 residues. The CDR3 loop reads CASSYTTGAFF. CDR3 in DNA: TGTGCCAGCAGTTACACAACTGGGGCTTTCTTT.

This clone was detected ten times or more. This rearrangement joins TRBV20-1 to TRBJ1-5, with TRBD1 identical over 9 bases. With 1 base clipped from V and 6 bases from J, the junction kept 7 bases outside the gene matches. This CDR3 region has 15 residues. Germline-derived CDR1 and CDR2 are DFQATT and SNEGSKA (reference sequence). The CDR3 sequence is CSARAGQGSFQPQHF. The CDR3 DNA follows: TGCAGTGCTAGAGCCGGACAGGGGTCGTTTCAGCCCCAGCATTTT.

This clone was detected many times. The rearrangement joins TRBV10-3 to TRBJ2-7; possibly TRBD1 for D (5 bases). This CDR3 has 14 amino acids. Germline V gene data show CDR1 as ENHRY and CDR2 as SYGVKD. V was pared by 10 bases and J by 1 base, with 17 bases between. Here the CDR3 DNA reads TGTGCCACCCAACAAGACAGACGATCCTACGAGCAGTACTTC. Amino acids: CATQQDRRSYEQYF.

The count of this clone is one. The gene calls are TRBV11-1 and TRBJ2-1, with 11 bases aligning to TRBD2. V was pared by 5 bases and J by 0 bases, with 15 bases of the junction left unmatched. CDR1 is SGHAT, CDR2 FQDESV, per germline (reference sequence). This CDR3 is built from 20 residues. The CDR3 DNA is TGTGCCAGCAGCCCGGCGGGACTAGCGGTAGGTCCTAGCTCCTACAATGAGCAGTTCTTC. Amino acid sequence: CASSPAGLAVGPSSYNEQFF.

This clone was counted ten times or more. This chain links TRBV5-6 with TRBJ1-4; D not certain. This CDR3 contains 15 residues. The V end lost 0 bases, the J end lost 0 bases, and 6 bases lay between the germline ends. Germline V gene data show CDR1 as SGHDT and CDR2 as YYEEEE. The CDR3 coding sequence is TGTGCCAGCAGCTTGGTGGGAGCAACTAATGAAAAACTGTTTTTT. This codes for CASSLVGATNEKLFF.

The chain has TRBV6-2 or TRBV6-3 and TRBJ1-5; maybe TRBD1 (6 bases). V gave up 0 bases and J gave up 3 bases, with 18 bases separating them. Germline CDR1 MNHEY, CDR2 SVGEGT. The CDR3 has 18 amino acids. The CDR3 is CASSYSMGRGPSNQPQHF. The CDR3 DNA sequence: TGTGCCAGCAGTTACTCTATGGGCAGGGGCCCCTCCAATCAGCCCCAGCATTTT.

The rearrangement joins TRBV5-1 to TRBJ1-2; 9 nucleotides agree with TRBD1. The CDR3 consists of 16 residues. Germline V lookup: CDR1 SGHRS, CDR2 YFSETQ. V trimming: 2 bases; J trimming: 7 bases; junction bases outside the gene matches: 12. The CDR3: CASSFVVNRGPSGYTF. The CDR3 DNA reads TGCGCCAGCAGCTTTGTCGTTAACAGGGGGCCTAGTGGCTACACCTTC.

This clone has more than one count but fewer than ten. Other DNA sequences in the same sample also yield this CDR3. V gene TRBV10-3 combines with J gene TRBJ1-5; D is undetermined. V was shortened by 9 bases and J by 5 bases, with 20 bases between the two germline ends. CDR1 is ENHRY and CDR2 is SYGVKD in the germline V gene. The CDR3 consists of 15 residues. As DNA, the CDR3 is TGTGCCATTCGACCATCGGGTAGAGGTGATCAGCCCCAGCATTTT. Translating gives CAIRPSGRGDQPQHF.

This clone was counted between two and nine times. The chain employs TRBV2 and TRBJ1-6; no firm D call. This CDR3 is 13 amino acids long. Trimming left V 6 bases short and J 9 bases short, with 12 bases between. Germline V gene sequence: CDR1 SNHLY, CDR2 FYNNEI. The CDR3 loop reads CASRTMGSSPLHF. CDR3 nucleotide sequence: TGTGCCAGCAGGACGATGGGCTCTTCACCCCTCCACTTT.

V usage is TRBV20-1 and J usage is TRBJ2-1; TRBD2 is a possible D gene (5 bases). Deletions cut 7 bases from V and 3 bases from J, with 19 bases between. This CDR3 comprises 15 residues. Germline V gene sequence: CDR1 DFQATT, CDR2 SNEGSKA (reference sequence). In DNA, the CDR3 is TGCAGTGATAGTCAAAATAGCGCGAACTACAATGAGCAGTTCTTC. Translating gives CSDSQNSANYNEQFF.

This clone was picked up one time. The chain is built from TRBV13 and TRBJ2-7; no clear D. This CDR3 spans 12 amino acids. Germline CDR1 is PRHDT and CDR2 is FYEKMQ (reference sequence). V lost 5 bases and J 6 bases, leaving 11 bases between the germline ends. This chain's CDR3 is CASSRYQGEQYF. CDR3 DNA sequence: TGTGCCAGCAGCCGCTACCAAGGCGAGCAGTACTTC.

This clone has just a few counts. The CDR3 loop is CASSSLGTHTYEQYF. In nucleotides, the CDR3 is TGCGCCAGCAGCTCTCTAGGGACTCATACCTACGAGCAGTACTTC. V usage is TRBV5-1 and J usage is TRBJ2-7, with a weak D call TRBD2 (6 bases). CDR1 is SGHRS and CDR2 is YFSETQ in the germline V gene. The CDR3 consists of 15 residues. Trimming took 3 bases from V and 2 from J, leaving 15 bases between them.

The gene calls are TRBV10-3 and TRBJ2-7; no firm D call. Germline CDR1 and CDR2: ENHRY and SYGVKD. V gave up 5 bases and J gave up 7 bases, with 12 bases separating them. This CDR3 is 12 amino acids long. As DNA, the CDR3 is TGTGCCATCAGTATCGTAGGTCGAGAGCAGTACTTC. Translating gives CAISIVGREQYF.

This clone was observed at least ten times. CDR3 region: CASSPQSSGANVLTF. For the CDR3, the DNA is TGTGCCAGCAGTCCGCAGAGCTCTGGGGCCAACGTCCTGACTTTC. The chain uses TRBV28 and TRBJ2-6; D unclear. V was clipped by 5 bases and J by 0 bases, with 8 bases between them. Germline values: CDR1 MDHEN, CDR2 SYDVKM. The length of the CDR3 is 15 residues.

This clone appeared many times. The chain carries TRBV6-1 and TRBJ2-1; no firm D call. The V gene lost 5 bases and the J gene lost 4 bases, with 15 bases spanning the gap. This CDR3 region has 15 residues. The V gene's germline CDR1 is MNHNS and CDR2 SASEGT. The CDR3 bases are TGTGCCAGCAGTCAAAGGTCAGAATATTACAATGAGCAGTTCTTC. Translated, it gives CASSQRSEYYNEQFF.

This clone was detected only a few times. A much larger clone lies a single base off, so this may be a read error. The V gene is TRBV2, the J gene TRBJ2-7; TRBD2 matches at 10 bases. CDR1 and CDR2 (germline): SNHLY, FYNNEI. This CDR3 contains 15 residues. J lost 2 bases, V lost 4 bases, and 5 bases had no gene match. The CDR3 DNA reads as TGTGCCAGCAGTGGGGGACTAGCGCGGACCTACGAGCAGTACTTC. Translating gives CASSGGLARTYEQYF.

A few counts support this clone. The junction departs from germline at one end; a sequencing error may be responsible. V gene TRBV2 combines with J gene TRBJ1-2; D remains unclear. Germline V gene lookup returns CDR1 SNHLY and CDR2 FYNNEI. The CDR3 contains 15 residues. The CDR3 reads CAGSEGGGLDYGYTF. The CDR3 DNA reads TGTGCCGGCAGTGAAGGCGGTGGATTGGACTATGGCTACACCTTC.

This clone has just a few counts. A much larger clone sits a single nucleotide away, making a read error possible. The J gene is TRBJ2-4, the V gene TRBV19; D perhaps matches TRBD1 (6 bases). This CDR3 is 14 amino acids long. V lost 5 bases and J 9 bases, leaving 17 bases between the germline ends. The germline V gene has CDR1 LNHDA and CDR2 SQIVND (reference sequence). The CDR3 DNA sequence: TGTGCCAGTAGTCCGCGGAAAGGGGGAGCCATTCAGTACTTC. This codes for CASSPRKGGAIQYF. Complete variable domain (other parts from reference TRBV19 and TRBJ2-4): DGGITQSPKYLFRKEGQNVTLSCEQNLNHDAMYWYRQDPGQGLRLIYYSQIVNDFQKGDIAEGYSVSREKKESFPLTVTSAQKNPTAFYLCASSPRKGGAIQYFGAGTRLSVL.

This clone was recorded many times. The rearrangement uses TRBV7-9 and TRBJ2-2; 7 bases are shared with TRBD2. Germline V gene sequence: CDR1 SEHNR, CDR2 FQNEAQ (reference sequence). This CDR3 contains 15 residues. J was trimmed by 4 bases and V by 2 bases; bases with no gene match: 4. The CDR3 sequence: CASSLRSSGTGELFF. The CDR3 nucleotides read TGTGCCAGCAGCTTAAGGTCTAGCGGCACCGGGGAGCTGTTTTTT.

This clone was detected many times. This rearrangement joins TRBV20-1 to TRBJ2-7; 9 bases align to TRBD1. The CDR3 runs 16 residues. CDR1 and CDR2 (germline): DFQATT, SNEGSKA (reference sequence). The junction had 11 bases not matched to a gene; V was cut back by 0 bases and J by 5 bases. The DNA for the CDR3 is TGCAGTGCTAGAGAGGGGGCAAAACAGGGGGCCAACGAGCAGTACTTC. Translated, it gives CSAREGAKQGANEQYF.

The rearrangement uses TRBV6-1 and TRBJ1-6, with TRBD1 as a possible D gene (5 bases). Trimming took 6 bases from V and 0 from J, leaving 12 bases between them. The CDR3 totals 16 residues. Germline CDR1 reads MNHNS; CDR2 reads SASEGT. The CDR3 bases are TGTGCCAGCAGGGGGCCTGTCAGCTCCTATAATTCACCCCTCCACTTT. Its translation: CASRGPVSSYNSPLHF.

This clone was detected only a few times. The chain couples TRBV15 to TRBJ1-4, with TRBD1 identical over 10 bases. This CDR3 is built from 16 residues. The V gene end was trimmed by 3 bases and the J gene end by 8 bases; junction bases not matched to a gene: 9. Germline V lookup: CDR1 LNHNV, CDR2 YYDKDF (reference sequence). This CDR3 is CATSRKYGTGEEKLFF. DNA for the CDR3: TGTGCCACCAGCAGGAAGTATGGGACAGGGGAAGAAAAACTGTTTTTT.